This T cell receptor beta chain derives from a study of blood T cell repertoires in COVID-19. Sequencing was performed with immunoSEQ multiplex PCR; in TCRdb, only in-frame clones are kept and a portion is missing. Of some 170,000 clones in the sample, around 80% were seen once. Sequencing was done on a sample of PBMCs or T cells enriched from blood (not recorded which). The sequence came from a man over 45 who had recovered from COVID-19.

The CDR3 DNA sequence: TGTGCCAGCAGCTTAAACCAGGCTAAAGGGGATGAGCAGTTCTTC. Residues: CASSLNQAKGDEQFF. The V call is TRBV7-6, the J call TRBJ2-1; D may be TRBD1 (5 bases). The CDR3 is 15 residues long. From germline, CDR1 is SGHVS and CDR2 FNYEAQ. The V end lost 2 bases, the J end lost 8 bases, and 16 bases lay between the germline ends.